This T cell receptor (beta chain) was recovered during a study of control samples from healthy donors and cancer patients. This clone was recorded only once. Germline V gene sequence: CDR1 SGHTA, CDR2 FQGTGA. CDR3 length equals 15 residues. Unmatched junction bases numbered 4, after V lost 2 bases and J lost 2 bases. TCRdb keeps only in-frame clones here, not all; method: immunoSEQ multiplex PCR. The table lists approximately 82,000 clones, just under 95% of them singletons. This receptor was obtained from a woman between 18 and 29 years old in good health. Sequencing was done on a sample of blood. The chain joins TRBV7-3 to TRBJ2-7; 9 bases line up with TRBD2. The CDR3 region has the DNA TGTGCCAGCAGCTTACGTAGCGGGAGTGCCTACGAGCAGTACTTC. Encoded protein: CASSLRSGSAYEQYF.